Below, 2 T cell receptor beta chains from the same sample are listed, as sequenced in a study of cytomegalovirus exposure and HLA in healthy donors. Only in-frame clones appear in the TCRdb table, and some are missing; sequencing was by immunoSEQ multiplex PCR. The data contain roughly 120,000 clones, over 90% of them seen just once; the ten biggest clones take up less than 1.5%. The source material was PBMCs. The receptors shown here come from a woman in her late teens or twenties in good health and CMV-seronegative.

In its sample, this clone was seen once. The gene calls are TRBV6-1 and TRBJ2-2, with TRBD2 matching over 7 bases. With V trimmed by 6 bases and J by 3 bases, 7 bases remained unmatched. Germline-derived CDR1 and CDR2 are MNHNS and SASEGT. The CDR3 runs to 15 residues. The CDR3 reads CASRGREKDTGELFF. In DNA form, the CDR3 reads TGTGCCAGCAGGGGGCGGGAGAAGGACACCGGGGAGCTGTTTTTT.

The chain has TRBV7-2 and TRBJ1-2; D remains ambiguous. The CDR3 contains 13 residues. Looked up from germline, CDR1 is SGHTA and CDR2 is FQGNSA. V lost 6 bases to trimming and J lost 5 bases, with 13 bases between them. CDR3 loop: CASSQDGKYGYTF. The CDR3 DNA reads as TGTGCCAGCAGTCAAGACGGGAAGTATGGCTACACCTTC.